This T cell receptor beta chain appears in the sequencing data of a study of blood T cell repertoires in COVID-19. Across the whole study: Samples representing acute and convalescent COVID-19 were sourced from the United States, Italy and Spain.

TCRdb's table, derived via immunoSEQ multiplex PCR, lists solely in-frame clones and lacks some. The sample gives about 240,000 clones, about 88% of which show up once; roughly a tenth is in the top ten. Germline CDR1 MNHEY, CDR2 SVGAGI. The CDR3 consists of 13 residues. Unmatched junction bases numbered 5, after V lost 7 bases and J lost 7 bases. It was during active infection that Seattle patients were enrolled and then longitudinally followed. Sample: peripheral blood. The source is a woman aged 45-65 years with COVID-19, enrolled during active disease. The rearrangement joins TRBV6-5 to TRBJ2-7; 12 bases are a match to TRBD2. The CDR3 loop is CASTSGGAGEQYF. Written as DNA, the CDR3 is TGTGCCAGCACTAGCGGGGGGGCGGGGGAGCAGTACTTC.